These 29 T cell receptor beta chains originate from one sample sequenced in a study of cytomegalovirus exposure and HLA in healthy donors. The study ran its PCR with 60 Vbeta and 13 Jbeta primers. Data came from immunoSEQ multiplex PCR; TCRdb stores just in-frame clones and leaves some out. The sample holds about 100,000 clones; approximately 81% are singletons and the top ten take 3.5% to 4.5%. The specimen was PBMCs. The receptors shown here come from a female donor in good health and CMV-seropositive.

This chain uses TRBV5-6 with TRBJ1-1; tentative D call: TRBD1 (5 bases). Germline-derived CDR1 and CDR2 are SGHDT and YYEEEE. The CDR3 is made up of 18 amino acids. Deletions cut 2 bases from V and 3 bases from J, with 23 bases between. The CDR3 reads CASSFRRTNKIAHTEAFF. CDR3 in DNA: TGTGCCAGCAGCTTCCGACGGACAAACAAAATCGCACACACTGAAGCTTTCTTT.

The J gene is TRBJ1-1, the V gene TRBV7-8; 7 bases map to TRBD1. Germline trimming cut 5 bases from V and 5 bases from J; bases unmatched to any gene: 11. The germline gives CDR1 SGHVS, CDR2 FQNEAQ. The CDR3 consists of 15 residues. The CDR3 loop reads CASSKIKGAGTEAFF. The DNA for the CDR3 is TGTGCCAGCAGCAAAATCAAGGGGGCAGGGACTGAAGCTTTCTTT.

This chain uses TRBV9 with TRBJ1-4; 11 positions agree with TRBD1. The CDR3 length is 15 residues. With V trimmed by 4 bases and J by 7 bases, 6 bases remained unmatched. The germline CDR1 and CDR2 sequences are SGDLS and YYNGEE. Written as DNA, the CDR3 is TGTGCCAGCAGCCCCCCGGGACAGGGGGTTGAAAAACTGTTTTTT. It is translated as CASSPPGQGVEKLFF.

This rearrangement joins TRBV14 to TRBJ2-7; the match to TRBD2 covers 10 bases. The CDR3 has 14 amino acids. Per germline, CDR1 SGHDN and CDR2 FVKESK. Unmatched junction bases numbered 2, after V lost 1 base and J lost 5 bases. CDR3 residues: CASSQGTSGDEQYF. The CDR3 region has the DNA TGTGCCAGCAGCCAAGGAACTAGCGGGGACGAGCAGTACTTC.

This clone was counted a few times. The CDR3 is CASSQASGRATNEKLFF. The DNA of the CDR3 is TGCGCCAGCAGCCAAGCTTCAGGGAGGGCAACTAATGAAAAACTGTTTTTT. The rearrangement uses TRBV4-3 and TRBJ1-4; a possible D gene is TRBD1 (5 bases). This CDR3 spans 17 amino acids. CDR1 is LGHNA, CDR2 YSLEER, per germline. The V and J ends lost 1 base and 0 bases respectively, with 12 bases between them.

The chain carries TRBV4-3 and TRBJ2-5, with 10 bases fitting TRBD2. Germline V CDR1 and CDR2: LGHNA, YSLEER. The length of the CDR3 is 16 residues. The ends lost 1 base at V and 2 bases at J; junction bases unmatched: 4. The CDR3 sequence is CASSQAPAGGQETQYF. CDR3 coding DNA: TGCGCCAGCAGCCAAGCGCCAGCGGGGGGGCAAGAGACCCAGTACTTC.

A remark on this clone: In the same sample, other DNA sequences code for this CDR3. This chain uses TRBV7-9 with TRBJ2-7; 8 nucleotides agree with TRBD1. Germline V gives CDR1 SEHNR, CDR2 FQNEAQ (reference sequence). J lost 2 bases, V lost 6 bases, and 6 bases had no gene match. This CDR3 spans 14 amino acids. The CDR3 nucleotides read TGTGCCAGCAGTTTGGGACAGGCGGCCTACGAGCAGTACTTC. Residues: CASSLGQAAYEQYF.

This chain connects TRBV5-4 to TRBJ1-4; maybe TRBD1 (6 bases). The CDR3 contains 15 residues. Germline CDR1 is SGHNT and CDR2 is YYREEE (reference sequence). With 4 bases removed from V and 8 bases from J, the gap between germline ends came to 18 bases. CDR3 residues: CASSLRGGQKEKLFF. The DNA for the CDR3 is TGTGCCAGCAGCCTGCGAGGGGGACAAAAAGAAAAACTGTTTTTT.

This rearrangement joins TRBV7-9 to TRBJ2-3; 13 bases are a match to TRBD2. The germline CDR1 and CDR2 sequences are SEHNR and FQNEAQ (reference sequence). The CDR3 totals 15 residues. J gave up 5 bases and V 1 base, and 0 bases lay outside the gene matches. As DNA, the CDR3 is TGTGCCAGCAGCTTAGGACTAGCGGGGGGAGATACGCAGTATTTT. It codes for CASSLGLAGGDTQYF.

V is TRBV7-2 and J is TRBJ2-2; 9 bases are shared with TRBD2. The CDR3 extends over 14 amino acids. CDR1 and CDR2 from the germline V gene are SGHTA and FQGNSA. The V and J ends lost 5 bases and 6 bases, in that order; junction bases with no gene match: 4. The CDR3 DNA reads TGTGCCAGCAGCACGGTAGCGGGAGCCGGGGAGCTGTTTTTT. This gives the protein CASSTVAGAGELFF.

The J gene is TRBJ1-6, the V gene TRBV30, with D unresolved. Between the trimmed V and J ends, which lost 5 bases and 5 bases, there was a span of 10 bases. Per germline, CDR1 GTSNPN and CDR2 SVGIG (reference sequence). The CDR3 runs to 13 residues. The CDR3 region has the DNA TGTGCCTGGGTGGCGGAGGATAATTCACCCCTCCACTTT. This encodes CAWVAEDNSPLHF.

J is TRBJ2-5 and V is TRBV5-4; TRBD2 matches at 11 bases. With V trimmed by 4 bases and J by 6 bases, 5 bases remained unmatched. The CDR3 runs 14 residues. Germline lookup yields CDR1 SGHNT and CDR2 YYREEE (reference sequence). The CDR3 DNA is TGTGCCAGCAGCACCCTAGCGGGGGGTCAGACCCAGTACTTC. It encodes CASSTLAGGQTQYF.

This chain's CDR3 is CASSSLGGALGDTEAFF. The CDR3 bases are TGTGCCAGTAGTTCACTGGGGGGGGCTCTAGGGGACACTGAAGCTTTCTTT. The chain couples TRBV19 to TRBJ1-1, with D possibly matching TRBD1 (6 bases). Germline V gene data show CDR1 as LNHDA and CDR2 as SQIVND (reference sequence). The CDR3 contains 17 residues. Trimming stripped 5 bases from V and 3 bases from J, with 22 bases between.

The CDR3 nucleotides read TGTGCCAGCAGTGGGGGGGACCACTCTGGAAACACCATATATTTT. Translation: CASSGGDHSGNTIYF. This chain links TRBV6-1 with TRBJ1-3, with a possible D match to TRBD1 (5 bases). Trimming shortened V by 4 bases and J by 0 bases, and 10 bases separated the two germline ends. The V gene's germline CDR1 is MNHNS and CDR2 SASEGT. CDR3 length equals 15 residues.

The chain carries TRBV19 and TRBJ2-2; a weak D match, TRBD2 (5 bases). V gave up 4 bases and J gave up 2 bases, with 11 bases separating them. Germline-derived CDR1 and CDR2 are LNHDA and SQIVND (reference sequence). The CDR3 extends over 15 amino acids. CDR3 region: CASSTRASNTGELFF. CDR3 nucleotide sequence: TGTGCCAGTAGTACCCGGGCTAGCAACACCGGGGAGCTGTTTTTT.

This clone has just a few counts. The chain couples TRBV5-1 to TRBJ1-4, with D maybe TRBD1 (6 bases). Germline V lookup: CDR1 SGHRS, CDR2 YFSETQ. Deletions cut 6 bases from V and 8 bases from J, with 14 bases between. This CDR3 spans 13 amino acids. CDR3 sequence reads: CASNPGVGEKLFF. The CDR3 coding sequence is TGCGCCAGCAATCCAGGGGTCGGAGAAAAACTGTTTTTT.

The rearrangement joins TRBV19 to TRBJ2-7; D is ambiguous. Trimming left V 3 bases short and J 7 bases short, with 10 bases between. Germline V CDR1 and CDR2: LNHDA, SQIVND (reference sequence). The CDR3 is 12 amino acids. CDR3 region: CASSIVGAEQYF. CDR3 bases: TGTGCCAGTAGTATCGTCGGTGCGGAGCAGTACTTC.

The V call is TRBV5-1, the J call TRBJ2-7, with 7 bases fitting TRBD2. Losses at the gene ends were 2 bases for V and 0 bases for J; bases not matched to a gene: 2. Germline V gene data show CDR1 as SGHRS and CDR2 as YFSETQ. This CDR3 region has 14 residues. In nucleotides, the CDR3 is TGCGCCAGCAGCTTAGCGGGGTACTCCTACGAGCAGTACTTC. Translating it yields CASSLAGYSYEQYF.

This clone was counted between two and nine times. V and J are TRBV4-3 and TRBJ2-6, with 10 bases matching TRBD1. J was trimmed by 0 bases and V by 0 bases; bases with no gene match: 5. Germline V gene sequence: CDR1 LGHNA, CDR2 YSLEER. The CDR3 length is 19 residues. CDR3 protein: CASSQDLGQGFSGANVLTF. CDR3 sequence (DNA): TGCGCCAGCAGCCAAGATCTGGGACAGGGGTTCTCTGGGGCCAACGTCCTGACTTTC.

The CDR3: CASRAGTSGEGTQYF. The CDR3, as DNA: TGTGCCAGCAGAGCCGGGACTAGCGGGGAGGGGACCCAGTACTTC. The chain carries TRBV2 and TRBJ2-5, with TRBD2 identical over 13 bases. CDR1 and CDR2 (germline): SNHLY, FYNNEI. This CDR3 has 15 amino acids. The ends lost 6 bases at V and 7 bases at J; junction bases unmatched: 8.

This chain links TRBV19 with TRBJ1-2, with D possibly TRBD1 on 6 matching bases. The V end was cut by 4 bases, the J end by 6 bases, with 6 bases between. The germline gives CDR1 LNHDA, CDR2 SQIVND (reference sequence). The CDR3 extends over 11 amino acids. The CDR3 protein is CASSRTDGYTF. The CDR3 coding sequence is TGTGCCAGTAGTAGGACAGATGGCTACACCTTC.

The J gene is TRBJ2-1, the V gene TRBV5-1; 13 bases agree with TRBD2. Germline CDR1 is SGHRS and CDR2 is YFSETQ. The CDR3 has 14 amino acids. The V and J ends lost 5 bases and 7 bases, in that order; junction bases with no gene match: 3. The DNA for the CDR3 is TGCGCCAGCAGGGGACTAGCGGGGCCGAATGAGCAGTTCTTC. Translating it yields CASRGLAGPNEQFF.

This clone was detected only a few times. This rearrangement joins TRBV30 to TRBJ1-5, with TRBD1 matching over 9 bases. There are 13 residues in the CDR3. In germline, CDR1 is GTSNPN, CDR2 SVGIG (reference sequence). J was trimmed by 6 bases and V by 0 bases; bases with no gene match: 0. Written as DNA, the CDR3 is TGTGCCTGGAGTGTGGGACAGGGTCAGCCCCAGCATTTT. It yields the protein CAWSVGQGQPQHF.

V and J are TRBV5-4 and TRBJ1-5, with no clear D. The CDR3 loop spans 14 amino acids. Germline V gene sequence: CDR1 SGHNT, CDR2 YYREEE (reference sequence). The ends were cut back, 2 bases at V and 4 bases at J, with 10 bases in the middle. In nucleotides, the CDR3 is TGTGCCAGCAGCTTCGGAGTTAAGAATCAGCCCCAGCATTTT. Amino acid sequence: CASSFGVKNQPQHF.

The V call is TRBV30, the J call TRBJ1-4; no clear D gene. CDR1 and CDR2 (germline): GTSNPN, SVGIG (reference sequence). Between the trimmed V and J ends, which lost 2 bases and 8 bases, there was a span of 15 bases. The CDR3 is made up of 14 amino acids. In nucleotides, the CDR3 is TGTGCCTGGAGTATAGGAGGGTCCGAGGAAAAACTGTTTTTT. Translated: CAWSIGGSEEKLFF.

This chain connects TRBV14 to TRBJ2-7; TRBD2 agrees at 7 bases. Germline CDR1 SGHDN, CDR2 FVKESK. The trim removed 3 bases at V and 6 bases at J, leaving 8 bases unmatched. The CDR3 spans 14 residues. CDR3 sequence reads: CASSHDRTSSEQYF. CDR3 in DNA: TGTGCCAGCAGCCATGACCGGACTAGTAGCGAGCAGTACTTC. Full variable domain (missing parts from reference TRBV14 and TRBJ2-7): EAGVTQFPSHSVIEKGQTVTLRCDPISGHDNLYWYRRVMGKEIKFLLHFVKESKQDESGMPNNRFLAERTGGTYSTLKVQPAELEDSGVYFCASSHDRTSSEQYFGPGTRLTVT.

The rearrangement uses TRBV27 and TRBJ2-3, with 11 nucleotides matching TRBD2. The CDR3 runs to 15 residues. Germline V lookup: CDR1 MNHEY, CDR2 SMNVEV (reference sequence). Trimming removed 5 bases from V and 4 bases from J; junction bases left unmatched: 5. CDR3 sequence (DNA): TGTGCCAGCAGTCCACTAGCGGGAGATGCAGATACGCAGTATTTT. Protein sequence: CASSPLAGDADTQYF.

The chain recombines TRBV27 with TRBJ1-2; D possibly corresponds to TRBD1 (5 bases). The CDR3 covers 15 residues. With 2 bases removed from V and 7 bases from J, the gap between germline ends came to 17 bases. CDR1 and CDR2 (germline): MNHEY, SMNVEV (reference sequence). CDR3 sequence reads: CASSLMGGVSGGYTF. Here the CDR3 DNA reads TGTGCCAGCAGTTTAATGGGGGGGGTGAGTGGTGGCTACACCTTC.

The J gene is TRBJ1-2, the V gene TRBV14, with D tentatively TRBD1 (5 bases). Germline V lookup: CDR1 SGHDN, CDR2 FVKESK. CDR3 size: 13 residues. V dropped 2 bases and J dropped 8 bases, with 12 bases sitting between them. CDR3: CASSQLQGQGYTF. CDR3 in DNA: TGTGCCAGCAGCCAACTGCAGGGCCAGGGCTACACCTTC.